This T cell receptor (beta chain) was recorded in a study of PD-1 blockade in classical Hodgkin lymphoma. Across the study: Nivolumab was administered to patients intravenously at 3 mg/kg every 2 weeks.

The CDR3 is made up of 15 amino acids. From germline, CDR1 is SGDLS and CDR2 YYNGEE. V was clipped by 2 bases and J by 8 bases, with 14 bases between them. Comments on this clone: Antigen specificity is unknown.

Study results and limitations: Healthy donors were reported to have higher baseline TCR diversity than newly diagnosed patients. Those starting nivolumab under 1 year post-ASCT were excluded. Why the repertoires differ is still unclear, perhaps disease activity or prior therapy.

Relapses following autologous stem cell transplantation were seen in all patients, with brentuximab vedotin exposure varying. The protocol was immunoSEQ multiplex PCR, while the TCRdb copy is restricted to in-frame clones and leaves out a portion. The sample holds 55,000 to 75,000 clones, around 93% seen once. The sequence came from a human donor with classical Hodgkin lymphoma. The V and J genes are TRBV9 and TRBJ1-6; D possibly corresponds to TRBD1 (5 bases). The starting material was peripheral blood mononuclear cells (PBMCs), obtained at baseline. CDR3 region: CASSVTPGGDSPLHF. DNA for the CDR3: TGTGCCAGCAGCGTTACCCCGGGGGGGGATTCACCCCTCCACTTT. Combining the CDR3 with reference TRBV9 and TRBJ1-6 gives the whole variable domain DSGVTQTPKHLITATGQRVTLRCSPRSGDLSVYWYQQSLDQGLQFLIQYYNGEERAKGNILERFSAQQFPDLHSELNLSSLELGDSALYFCASSVTPGGDSPLHFGNGTRLTVT.